One and the same sample provided the 25 T cell receptor beta chains below, sequenced in a study of cytomegalovirus exposure and HLA in healthy donors. The primer mix had 60 Vbeta and 13 Jbeta primers. Method: immunoSEQ multiplex PCR; TCRdb's copy keeps in-frame clones and lacks some. The table has roughly 140,000 clones, 76% seen once. The sample consisted of PBMCs. These TCRs come from a young man in good health and CMV-seronegative.

This clone was observed a handful of times. This chain joins TRBV29-1 and TRBJ2-1; 7 nucleotides align to TRBD2. Trimming cost V 1 base and J 1 base; bases outside gene matches: 7. The germline CDR1 and CDR2 sequences are SQVTM and ANQGSEA. The CDR3 sequence is 16 residues long. CDR3 sequence: CSVEGQRAGSYNEQFF. The CDR3, as DNA: TGCAGCGTTGAAGGACAAAGAGCGGGGTCCTACAATGAGCAGTTCTTC.

A note on this clone: This sample includes further DNA sequences coding for the same CDR3. The V call is TRBV4-2, the J call TRBJ2-3, with 10 bases fitting TRBD2. This CDR3 is 16 amino acids long. Germline CDR1 reads LGHNA; CDR2 reads YNFKEQ. The V and J ends lost 0 bases and 1 base, in that order; junction bases with no gene match: 1. The CDR3 is CASSQDLAGGTDTQYF. DNA of the CDR3: TGTGCCAGCAGCCAAGATCTAGCGGGAGGCACAGATACGCAGTATTTT.

Turning to this clone: This clone may be a read error of a much larger clone one base away. This specimen includes other DNA sequences encoding the same CDR3. J is TRBJ2-3 and V is TRBV6-1; 12 nucleotides align to TRBD2. This CDR3 spans 15 amino acids. Germline V gene lookup returns CDR1 MNHNS and CDR2 SASEGT. Trimming removed 2 bases from V and 4 bases from J; junction bases left unmatched: 1. DNA of the CDR3: TGTGCCAGCAGTGAACTAGCGGGAGGGCCAGATACGCAGTATTTT. Amino acids: CASSELAGGPDTQYF.

The table lists this clone with a few counts. V gene TRBV13 combines with J gene TRBJ1-4; a possible D gene is TRBD1 (5 bases). The CDR3 runs 16 residues. The germline V and J ends were trimmed by 5 bases and 0 bases, with 13 bases remaining between them. Germline V lookup: CDR1 PRHDT, CDR2 FYEKMQ (reference sequence). The CDR3 protein is CASSPRQQPTNEKLFF. Written as DNA, the CDR3 is TGTGCCAGCAGCCCGCGACAGCAACCAACTAATGAAAAACTGTTTTTT.

The V call is TRBV15, the J call TRBJ2-7, with 9 bases identical to TRBD2. The CDR3 is 17 amino acids. The J segment lost 4 bases and the V segment lost 0 bases, leaving 10 bases of the junction unmatched. The germline V gene has CDR1 LNHNV and CDR2 YYDKDF (reference sequence). CDR3 in DNA: TGTGCCACCAGCAGAGATGCGGTTAGCGGGAGTTTTTACGAGCAGTACTTC. Its translation is CATSRDAVSGSFYEQYF.

The chain uses TRBV11-2 and TRBJ2-3; 9 bases match TRBD2. The CDR3 length is 14 residues. Germline-derived CDR1 and CDR2 are SGHAT and FQNNGV. Trimming removed 4 bases from V and 1 base from J; junction bases left unmatched: 0. This CDR3 reads CASSWTSGTDTQYF. CDR3 in DNA: TGTGCCAGCAGCTGGACTAGCGGCACAGATACGCAGTATTTT.

Written as DNA, the CDR3 is TGTGCCAGCAGCTTGTCGGCGAGTGGAGTTGAAGCTTTCTTT. Translating gives CASSLSASGVEAFF. The chain recombines TRBV7-6 with TRBJ1-1; D not certain. The ends were cut back, 3 bases at V and 7 bases at J, with 15 bases in the middle. Looked up from germline, CDR1 is SGHVS and CDR2 is FNYEAQ. This CDR3 has 14 amino acids.

This chain connects TRBV30 to TRBJ1-2; 7 bases align to TRBD1. The V gene end was trimmed by 0 bases and the J gene end by 6 bases; junction bases not matched to a gene: 4. The CDR3 sequence is 13 residues long. In germline, CDR1 is GTSNPN, CDR2 SVGIG (reference sequence). CDR3 amino acids: CAWSVQGIHGYTF. The CDR3 bases are TGTGCCTGGAGTGTACAGGGGATCCATGGCTACACCTTC.

This chain uses TRBV30 with TRBJ2-5; 9 bases agree with TRBD1. The DNA end lines up better with TRBJ2-7; the J call may be wrong. Germline V gene lookup returns CDR1 GTSNPN and CDR2 SVGIG (reference sequence). CDR3 length: 15 residues. CDR3 protein: CAWSVGQGIPDEQYF. CDR3 bases: TGTGCCTGGAGTGTGGGACAGGGAATCCCGGACGAGCAGTACTTC.

For the CDR3, the DNA is TGTGCCAGCCTGGGTCCGGGCACTGAAGCTTTCTTT. As protein: CASLGPGTEAFF. The rearrangement links TRBV6-5 to TRBJ1-1; the D is unclear. The CDR3 consists of 12 residues. The germline CDR1 and CDR2 sequences are MNHEY and SVGAGI. The germline V and J ends were trimmed by 8 bases and 4 bases, with 11 bases remaining between them.

A single count supports this clone. The chain couples TRBV5-5 to TRBJ2-5, with D possibly TRBD2 on 5 matching bases. The end of the DNA fits TRBJ2-7 better, so the J call may be wrong. The germline V gene encodes CDR1 SGHKS and CDR2 YYEKEE (reference sequence). This CDR3 comprises 15 residues. The CDR3 is CASSLGQDSSYEQYF. CDR3 DNA: TGTGCCAGCAGCTTGGGCCAGGACTCCTCCTACGAGCAGTACTTC.

In this sample, this clone turned up a few times. The chain links TRBV28 to TRBJ2-7; 7 bases map to TRBD1. J was trimmed by 3 bases and V by 6 bases; bases with no gene match: 11. In germline, CDR1 is MDHEN, CDR2 SYDVKM. The CDR3 has 15 residues. The CDR3 coding sequence is TGTGCCAGCAGCACGGGACAGAACCCTATCTACGAGCAGTACTTC. It yields the protein CASSTGQNPIYEQYF.

This clone turned up a few times. The V and J genes are TRBV5-1 and TRBJ2-5; 7 nucleotides match TRBD1. Trimming took 5 bases from V and 2 from J; bases not matched to a gene: 9. CDR1 SGHRS and CDR2 YFSETQ come from the germline V gene. This CDR3 has 15 residues. In DNA, the CDR3 is TGCGCCAGCAGTATACAGGGGAGAGTGCAAGAGACCCAGTACTTC. This translates into CASSIQGRVQETQYF.

V is TRBV4-1 and J is TRBJ2-3; 7 nucleotides agree with TRBD2. The CDR3 is made up of 18 amino acids. Germline V CDR1 and CDR2: MGHRA, YSYEKL. Trimming removed 0 bases from V and 6 bases from J; junction bases left unmatched: 15. For the CDR3, the DNA is TGCGCCAGCAGCCAAGAGAGCGGGGCGACACCCACCTGGGATACGCAGTATTTT. This gives the protein CASSQESGATPTWDTQYF.

In its sample, this clone was seen once. The rearrangement uses TRBV27 and TRBJ1-5; D is possibly TRBD1 (6 bases). CDR1 and CDR2 from the germline V gene are MNHEY and SMNVEV (reference sequence). V was cut by 6 bases and J by 10 bases, with 13 bases left in between. This CDR3 spans 12 amino acids. The chain's CDR3 is CASSPTGYPQHF. In DNA form, the CDR3 reads TGTGCCAGCAGCCCGACAGGATATCCCCAGCATTTT.

This chain uses TRBV7-6 with TRBJ2-7; 13 nucleotides align to TRBD2. CDR1 SGHVS and CDR2 FNYEAQ come from the germline V gene. CDR3 length equals 19 residues. The V gene end was trimmed by 1 base and the J gene end by 2 bases; junction bases not matched to a gene: 11. As DNA, the CDR3 is TGTGCCAGCAGCTTAGGGACTAGCGGGAGCGCCTATCGTACCTACGAGCAGTACTTC. It specifies CASSLGTSGSAYRTYEQYF.

This clone was seen just once. V is TRBV27 and J is TRBJ2-7, with TRBD1 identical over 8 bases. CDR3 length: 15 amino acids. After removal of 4 bases from V and 0 bases from J, the junction contained 5 bases not matched to a gene. Germline V gives CDR1 MNHEY, CDR2 SMNVEV (reference sequence). The CDR3 region has the DNA TGTGCCAGCAGTTCCTCCGGGACAGGCTCCTACGAGCAGTACTTC. Protein product: CASSSSGTGSYEQYF.

The chain has TRBV7-2 and TRBJ2-1, with D tentatively TRBD1 (5 bases). This CDR3 is built from 13 residues. Trimming removed 1 base from V and 8 bases from J, with 9 bases in between. Germline-derived CDR1 and CDR2 are SGHTA and FQGNSA. In DNA form, the CDR3 reads TGTGCCAGCAGCTTAGGCTGGGGCGATGAGCAGTTCTTC. It specifies CASSLGWGDEQFF. Supplemented by reference TRBV7-2 and TRBJ2-1, the full variable domain reads GAGVSQSPSNKVTEKGKDVELRCDPISGHTALYWYRQSLGQGLEFLIYFQGNSAPDKSGLPSDRFSAERTGGSVSTLTIQRTQQEDSAVYLCASSLGWGDEQFFGPGTRLTVL.

The chain links TRBV19 to TRBJ1-5; no firm D call. The germline gives CDR1 LNHDA, CDR2 SQIVND (reference sequence). This CDR3 region has 15 residues. V shed 5 bases and J shed 0 bases, with 11 bases lying between them. The CDR3 spells CASSSPGLSNQPQHF. DNA of the CDR3: TGTGCCAGTAGTTCCCCGGGTCTTAGCAATCAGCCCCAGCATTTT.

The chain combines TRBV7-2 with TRBJ1-3, with TRBD1 identical over 8 bases. The CDR3 covers 16 residues. Trimming at V came to 4 bases and at J to 4 bases, leaving 9 bases not matched to a gene. Germline V CDR1 and CDR2: SGHTA, FQGNSA. This CDR3 is CASSSETGVRGNTIYF. In nucleotides, the CDR3 is TGTGCCAGCAGCTCCGAGACAGGGGTGAGAGGAAACACCATATATTTT.

This chain joins TRBV27 and TRBJ1-1, with 7 bases that match TRBD1. Germline lookup yields CDR1 MNHEY and CDR2 SMNVEV (reference sequence). Unmatched junction bases numbered 9, after V lost 5 bases and J lost 0 bases. The CDR3 covers 16 residues. The CDR3 DNA reads TGTGCCAGCAGTCCTGGCAGACAGGGATTGAACACTGAAGCTTTCTTT. It is translated as CASSPGRQGLNTEAFF.

V and J are TRBV19 and TRBJ1-2, with a tentative D call TRBD1 (6 bases). The CDR3 contains 14 residues. V was trimmed by 2 bases and J by 7 bases, leaving 14 bases between them. CDR1 is LNHDA, CDR2 SQIVND, per germline (reference sequence). The CDR3 region has the DNA TGTGCCAGTAGTATATCTCCCGGGACACTTGGCTACACCTTC. Its translation is CASSISPGTLGYTF.

The V call is TRBV19, the J call TRBJ1-1; the D gene is possibly TRBD1 (5 bases). Trimming left V 8 bases short and J 8 bases short, with 15 bases between. Looked up from germline, CDR1 is LNHDA and CDR2 is SQIVND (reference sequence). This CDR3 spans 12 amino acids. This CDR3 is CASRGGVAEAFF. CDR3 DNA sequence: TGTGCCAGTCGGGGGGGAGTAGCCGAAGCTTTCTTT.

In its sample, this clone was seen a few times. The J gene is TRBJ2-7, the V gene TRBV5-4; D ambiguous. Germline V gene lookup returns CDR1 SGHNT and CDR2 YYREEE (reference sequence). V shed 0 bases and J shed 4 bases, with 11 bases lying between them. This CDR3 is built from 14 residues. Written as DNA, the CDR3 is TGTGCCAGCAGCTTGGCAGTTTCAGGTTACGAGCAGTACTTC. This gives the protein CASSLAVSGYEQYF.

The genes are TRBV5-4 and TRBJ2-5; tentatively, D is TRBD1 (6 bases). The CDR3 totals 20 residues. The ends were cut back, 3 bases at V and 3 bases at J, with 30 bases in the middle. CDR1 is SGHNT, CDR2 YYREEE, per germline (reference sequence). CDR3 sequence (DNA): TGTGCCAGCAGCTCCGGTCTGGGGGCTAGAAGGAGTGACGAGGAAGAGACCCAGTACTTC. This encodes CASSSGLGARRSDEEETQYF.